This T cell receptor beta chain originates from a study of blood T cells in healthy people across ages. CDR3 length: 14 amino acids. The ends were cut back, 0 bases at V and 8 bases at J, with 13 bases in the middle. Germline lookup yields CDR1 KGHSH and CDR2 LQKENI. This clonotype was seen a few times. Ranging in age from about 6 to 95, the donors were healthy Caucasian individuals from Russia. Each of the donors had ten milliliters of peripheral blood drawn into EDTA-treated Vacutainer tubes. A minimum of 5 micrograms of total RNA was extracted per sample. Sample-barcoded 5' priming and a J-beta primer mix drove a second PCR of 7 to 11 cycles. TCRdb re-analysed the 5' RACE reads in MiXCR, keeping a single row per CDR3 protein. The sample includes 1,800,000 or so distinct CDR3 sequences, more than 35% seen only once; the top ten take 20% to 25%.

What was sequenced was blood. The chain carries TRBV18 and TRBJ1-2; D is perhaps TRBD1 (5 bases). The TCR sequence derives from a human donor in good health. The CDR3 here is CASSPPMEGYGYTF. CDR3 nucleotides: TGTGCCAGCTCACCACCAATGGAGGGGTACGGCTACACCTTC.